The rows below give T cell receptor beta chains drawn from one sample of a study of T cell responses to AZD1222 COVID-19 vaccine. The data were produced by immunoSEQ multiplex PCR, yet TCRdb's version contains in-frame clones alone and is incomplete. The sample records 150,000 or so clones, 94% being singletons. This specimen was peripheral blood, taken 28 days after the second AZD1222 dose. The source is an adult who received the AZD1222 COVID-19 vaccine. CDR3s include the opening cysteine and the closing phenylalanine or tryptophan. A D gene is named only where the DNA matches it firmly. Size tells how often a clone was seen (once, few, many) or the class of an expanded clone, and some rows leave it out.

j_gene: TRBJ2-7
v_gene: TRBV5-5
d_gene: NA
abundance: NA
CDR3nt: TGTGCCAGCAGCTTGAAAGAAATACGAGGAGGACTCTACGAGCAGTACTTC
CDR3aa: CASSLKEIRGGLYEQYF

j_gene: TRBJ1-1
v_gene: TRBV20-1
d_gene: NA
abundance: NA
CDR3nt: TGCAGTGCTCGTCAATGGGCTGAAGCTTTCTTT
CDR3aa: CSARQWAEAFF

j_gene: TRBJ2-7
v_gene: TRBV19
d_gene: TRBD2
abundance: NA
CDR3nt: TGTGCCAGTAGTAATCCCGGGACTAGCGGGAGCTCCTACGAGCAGTACTTC
CDR3aa: CASSNPGTSGSSYEQYF

j_gene: TRBJ2-6
v_gene: TRBV3-1/TRBV3-2
d_gene: TRBD2
abundance: NA
CDR3nt: TGTGCCAGCAGCCTCACCTTAGGGGCGGGAGTTTCAGGGGCCAACGTCCTGACTTTC
CDR3aa: CASSLTLGAGVSGANVLTF

j_gene: TRBJ1-6
v_gene: TRBV19
d_gene: NA
abundance: NA
CDR3nt: TGTGCCAGTAGTTCCGACACCACCGGGGGACCCCTCCACTTT
CDR3aa: CASSSDTTGGPLHF

j_gene: TRBJ2-5
v_gene: TRBV9
d_gene: TRBD2
abundance: NA
CDR3nt: TGTGCCAGCAGCGTAGGAGTAGCGGGACCCAAAGAGACCCAGTACTTC
CDR3aa: CASSVGVAGPKETQYF

j_gene: TRBJ1-5
v_gene: TRBV19
d_gene: NA
abundance: NA
CDR3nt: TGTGCCTCGAGGCAACAGGGAAAATATAGCAATCAGCCCCAGCATTTT
CDR3aa: CASRQQGKYSNQPQHF

j_gene: TRBJ2-3
v_gene: TRBV18
d_gene: NA
abundance: NA
CDR3nt: TGTGCCAGCTCACCAGGAGGAGGGAGGTTAAAAGATACGCAGTATTTT
CDR3aa: CASSPGGGRLKDTQYF

j_gene: TRBJ2-1
v_gene: TRBV28
d_gene: TRBD1
abundance: NA
CDR3nt: TGTGCCATCTCTTACCCGGGACAGACCTACAATGAGCAGTTCTTC
CDR3aa: CAISYPGQTYNEQFF

j_gene: TRBJ1-2
v_gene: TRBV12-5
d_gene: NA
abundance: NA
CDR3nt: TGTGCTAGTGGTTTGGTAGAGGACGGCAGATCCCCTTTCGGCCCTAACTATGGCTACACCTTC
CDR3aa: CASGLVEDGRSPFGPNYGYTF

j_gene: TRBJ1-2
v_gene: TRBV28
d_gene: TRBD1
abundance: NA
CDR3nt: TGTGCCAGCAGTTCTTCCCCGATTATTTACAGGGGGCGGGGTGGCTACACCTTC
CDR3aa: CASSSSPIIYRGRGGYTF

j_gene: TRBJ1-6
v_gene: TRBV11-2
d_gene: NA
abundance: NA
CDR3nt: TGTGCCAGCAGCTTAGTAGGGGCAAGCTCCTATAATTCACCCCTCCACTTT
CDR3aa: CASSLVGASSYNSPLHF

j_gene: TRBJ1-1
v_gene: TRBV29-1
d_gene: NA
abundance: few
CDR3nt: TGCAGCGTTGAAGGGGAAGGGAGGGAAGCTTTCTTT
CDR3aa: CSVEGEGREAFF

j_gene: TRBJ1-2
v_gene: TRBV6-2/TRBV6-3
d_gene: NA
abundance: NA
CDR3nt: TGTGCCAGCAGTTACGACAGACTGGAGAGCTACACCTTC
CDR3aa: CASSYDRLESYTF

j_gene: TRBJ1-1
v_gene: TRBV19
d_gene: TRBD1
abundance: NA
CDR3nt: TGTGCCAGTAGTAGAAGGACAGGGACCACTGAAGCTTTCTTT
CDR3aa: CASSRRTGTTEAFF

j_gene: TRBJ2-1
v_gene: TRBV5-4
d_gene: NA
abundance: NA
CDR3nt: TGTGCCAGCAGCTTGGATCCTCTGGACTACAATGAGCAGTTCTTC
CDR3aa: CASSLDPLDYNEQFF

j_gene: TRBJ1-4
v_gene: TRBV25-1
d_gene: NA
abundance: NA
CDR3nt: TGTGCCAGCAGTGAATGGGGCAGGGTTCGAGAAAAACTGTTTTTT
CDR3aa: CASSEWGRVREKLFF

j_gene: TRBJ1-1
v_gene: TRBV12-3/TRBV12-4
d_gene: NA
abundance: NA
CDR3nt: TGTGCCAGCACCCGGACAGAGAACACTGAAGCTTTCTTT
CDR3aa: CASTRTENTEAFF

j_gene: TRBJ2-2
v_gene: TRBV15
d_gene: NA
abundance: NA
CDR3nt: TGTGCCACCAGCAGAGATCTAGCTGACACCGGGGAGCTGTTTTTT
CDR3aa: CATSRDLADTGELFF

j_gene: TRBJ1-4
v_gene: TRBV6-6
d_gene: TRBD1
abundance: NA
CDR3nt: TGTGCCAGCAGCCCGGGACAGGGGGCAACTAATGAAAAACTGTTTTTT
CDR3aa: CASSPGQGATNEKLFF

j_gene: TRBJ2-1
v_gene: TRBV29-1
d_gene: NA
abundance: NA
CDR3nt: TGCAGCGTTCGTTGGGGTACAAATGAGCAGTTCTTC
CDR3aa: CSVRWGTNEQFF

j_gene: TRBJ1-5
v_gene: TRBV6-5
d_gene: TRBD1
abundance: once
CDR3nt: TGTGCCAGCATTTCGGACAGGCCCAATCAGCCCCAGCATTTT
CDR3aa: CASISDRPNQPQHF

j_gene: TRBJ2-2
v_gene: TRBV11-3
d_gene: TRBD1
abundance: NA
CDR3nt: TGTGCCAGCAGCTTAGGGACAGGGGGCAACACCGGGGAGCTGTTTTTT
CDR3aa: CASSLGTGGNTGELFF

j_gene: TRBJ1-2
v_gene: TRBV29-1
d_gene: TRBD1
abundance: NA
CDR3nt: TGCAGCGCTCCAGCCACAGGGGCCTATGGCTACACCTTC
CDR3aa: CSAPATGAYGYTF

j_gene: TRBJ2-4
v_gene: TRBV3-1/TRBV3-2
d_gene: NA
abundance: once
CDR3nt: TGTGCCAGCAGCCCCCCGCTTGGGACTCCCGAAGCCAAAAACATTCAGTACTTC
CDR3aa: CASSPPLGTPEAKNIQYF

j_gene: TRBJ2-5
v_gene: TRBV5-1
d_gene: NA
abundance: once
CDR3nt: TGCGCCAGCAGCCACAACCGTGGTGAGACCCAGTACTTC
CDR3aa: CASSHNRGETQYF

j_gene: TRBJ2-7
v_gene: TRBV15
d_gene: NA
abundance: NA
CDR3nt: TGTGCCACCCTTCAGGCCGGGTCACCCGAGCAGTACTTC
CDR3aa: CATLQAGSPEQYF